This T cell receptor (beta chain) was documented in a study of blood T cell repertoires in COVID-19. Across the whole study: COVID-19 samples collected from the United States, Italy and Spain covered acute and convalescent phases. In each case, the material was cDNA or gDNA derived from T cells, B-cell-depleted T cells, or PBMCs.

Measured with immunoSEQ multiplex PCR; TCRdb has only the in-frame clones, and not every one. Seen here are about 300,000 clones, roughly nine tenths observed once, and the top ten hold 4.5% to 5.5%. Donors of Cohort 3 who recovered were those that had two negative PCRs, clearance, or symptom resolution. A few counts support this clone. The clonotype originates from a man in his sixties who had recovered from COVID-19. The source material was PBMCs or T cells enriched from blood (not recorded which).

CDR3 bases: TGTGCCAGCAGTTCGGCAGGGGGGATCTATGGCTACACCTTC. Translating it yields CASSSAGGIYGYTF. This chain uses TRBV27 with TRBJ1-2; the match to TRBD1 covers 7 bases. The CDR3 has 14 amino acids. Germline values: CDR1 MNHEY, CDR2 SMNVEV (reference sequence). J was trimmed by 4 bases and V by 4 bases; bases with no gene match: 6.